These 22 T cell receptor beta chains were sequenced from one sample in a study of T-cell reconstitution after alpha-beta-depleted transplantation in children. For TCRbeta, the library was prepared with unique molecular identifiers. TCRdb re-called the PCR reads through MiXCR, storing one row per CDR3 protein. Among around 360,000 distinct CDR3 sequences listed, approximately 10% were seen once. Sequences were derived from PBMCs from the stem cell graft donor, sampled from the stem cell graft. These TCRs come from a human donor who donated a stem cell graft to a child with acute lymphoblastic leukemia.

This clonotype was recorded a few times. The chain recombines TRBV10-3 with TRBJ1-1, with TRBD1 identical over 7 bases. Germline CDR1 is ENHRY and CDR2 is SYGVKD. V lost 4 bases, J lost 3 bases, and 2 bases stayed unmatched. The CDR3 is 13 amino acids. The chain's CDR3 is CAISGDRDTEAFF. In nucleotides, the CDR3 is TGTGCCATCAGTGGGGACAGAGACACTGAAGCTTTCTTT.

The chain employs TRBV4-3 and TRBJ2-3; 11 bases line up with TRBD2. Germline V gene sequence: CDR1 LGHNA, CDR2 YSLEER. This CDR3 has 16 amino acids. After removal of 2 bases from V and 4 bases from J, the junction contained 5 bases not matched to a gene. Written as DNA, the CDR3 is TGCGCCAGCAGCCAATTAGCGGGAGGGACTGCAGATACGCAGTATTTT. Translation: CASSQLAGGTADTQYF.

The table lists this clonotype with a few counts. V and J are TRBV15 and TRBJ2-5; D gene uncertain. Germline V gene lookup returns CDR1 LNHNV and CDR2 YYDKDF (reference sequence). V lost 1 base and J 2 bases, leaving 5 bases between the germline ends. CDR3 length: 13 amino acids. The CDR3 DNA reads as TGTGCCACCAGCAGAGCCCCTCAAGAGACCCAGTACTTC. Its protein product is CATSRAPQETQYF. Together with reference TRBV15 and TRBJ2-5, the CDR3 gives the full variable domain: DAMVIQNPRYQVTQFGKPVTLSCSQTLNHNVMYWYQQKSSQAPKLLFHYYDKDFNNEADTPDNFQSRRPNTSFCFLDIRSPGLGDTAMYLCATSRAPQETQYFGPGTRLLVL.

This sequence joins TRBV24-1 and TRBJ2-7, with TRBD1 matching 10 bases. The CDR3 is 15 residues long. Germline CDR1 KGHDR, CDR2 SFDVKD. J gave up 3 bases and V 2 bases, and 3 bases lay outside the gene matches. CDR3 in amino acids: CATSDSGTGVYEQYF. The CDR3 region has the DNA TGTGCCACCAGTGATTCCGGGACAGGGGTCTACGAGCAGTACTTC.

This clonotype was recorded many times. The chain links TRBV20-1 to TRBJ2-3, with unresolved D. Trimming took 5 bases from V and 6 from J, leaving 6 bases between them. The V gene's germline CDR1 is DFQATT and CDR2 SNEGSKA (reference sequence). CDR3 length equals 10 residues. CDR3 protein: CSAWGDTQYF. DNA of the CDR3: TGCAGTGCTTGGGGTGATACGCAGTATTTT.

The chain employs TRBV4-2 and TRBJ1-5; no firm D call. The germline V gene encodes CDR1 LGHNA and CDR2 YNFKEQ. Deletions cut 0 bases from V and 8 bases from J, with 14 bases between. The CDR3 is made up of 15 amino acids. CDR3 amino acids: CASSQDRAAEKPQHF. Written as DNA, the CDR3 is TGTGCCAGCAGCCAAGATCGGGCAGCCGAAAAGCCCCAGCATTTT.

This chain joins TRBV6-6 and TRBJ1-1; 9 bases are a match to TRBD1. V gave up 2 bases and J gave up 7 bases; unmatched junction bases: 2. The CDR3 extends over 13 amino acids. Germline V gene data show CDR1 as MNHNY and CDR2 as SVGAGI (reference sequence). The CDR3 region is CASSYGQGREAFF. The CDR3 DNA is TGTGCCAGCAGTTACGGACAGGGGCGTGAAGCTTTCTTT.

The chain carries TRBV20-1 and TRBJ2-1; 11 positions agree with TRBD1. The CDR3 has 16 residues. V shed 6 bases, J shed 6 bases, and the junction held 13 bases outside the gene matches. Germline V CDR1 and CDR2: DFQATT, SNEGSKA (reference sequence). The CDR3 bases are TGCAGTGCCGTAACTCCTACCGGGACAGGGGGCAATGAGCAGTTCTTC. Amino acids: CSAVTPTGTGGNEQFF.

The chain combines TRBV6-1 with TRBJ2-2; 10 bases line up with TRBD1. Trimming took 5 bases from V and 5 from J; bases not matched to a gene: 11. There are 17 residues in the CDR3. Germline V CDR1 and CDR2: MNHNS, SASEGT. The DNA of the CDR3 is TGTGCCAGCAGTCTATCACGGGACAGGGGAAGTACCGGGGAGCTGTTTTTT. Translated, it gives CASSLSRDRGSTGELFF.

In this sample, this clonotype turned up a few times. The J gene is TRBJ2-7, the V gene TRBV28; tentatively, D is TRBD1 or TRBD2 (6 bases each). V lost 6 bases and J lost 2, with 17 bases in between. CDR3 length equals 15 residues. Germline CDR1 reads MDHEN; CDR2 reads SYDVKM. The CDR3 nucleotides read TGTGCCAGCAGCTCCTTGCGGGACACAACCTACGAGCAGTACTTC. This gives the protein CASSSLRDTTYEQYF.

The V gene is TRBV7-8, the J gene TRBJ2-3, with D maybe TRBD2 (5 bases). V was pared by 2 bases and J by 0 bases, with 12 bases between. This CDR3 is 16 amino acids long. Germline V gene sequence: CDR1 SGHVS, CDR2 FQNEAQ. As DNA, the CDR3 is TGTGCCAGCAGCTTAACGACTACGGACAGCACAGATACGCAGTATTTT. Amino acid sequence: CASSLTTTDSTDTQYF.

This clonotype was counted only a few times. The V gene is TRBV27, the J gene TRBJ2-7; 8 bases line up with TRBD2. CDR3 length: 14 amino acids. The J segment lost 0 bases and the V segment lost 6 bases, leaving 4 bases of the junction unmatched. Germline V CDR1 and CDR2: MNHEY, SMNVEV (reference sequence). CDR3 residues: CASRKTSASYEQYF. CDR3 bases: TGTGCCAGCAGGAAGACTAGCGCCTCCTACGAGCAGTACTTC.

The V and J genes are TRBV3-1 and TRBJ2-3, with 14 bases aligning to TRBD2. CDR3 length equals 17 residues. With 4 bases clipped from V and 4 bases from J, the junction kept 7 bases outside the gene matches. The germline V gene encodes CDR1 LGHDT and CDR2 YNNKEL (reference sequence). The CDR3 region has the DNA TGTGCCAGCAGCCCCCGGACTAGCGGGAGGTGGGCAGATACGCAGTATTTT. Residues: CASSPRTSGRWADTQYF.

This clonotype was seen a handful of times. The chain recombines TRBV5-1 with TRBJ2-3, with 9 nucleotides matching TRBD1. The CDR3 is made up of 16 amino acids. The junction had 9 bases not matched to a gene; V was cut back by 7 bases and J by 0 bases. From germline, CDR1 is SGHRS and CDR2 YFSETQ. CDR3 residues: CASGPLGQGSTDTQYF. CDR3 sequence (DNA): TGCGCCAGCGGCCCATTGGGACAGGGTAGCACAGATACGCAGTATTTT.

This clonotype was counted many times. The CDR3 loop reads CASSFTYEQYF. DNA of the CDR3: TGTGCCAGCAGCTTTACCTACGAGCAGTACTTC. The chain uses TRBV7-2 and TRBJ2-7; D not certain. In germline, CDR1 is SGHTA, CDR2 FQGNSA. The CDR3 contains 11 residues. Trimming left V 3 bases short and J 2 bases short, with 2 bases between.

This clonotype was recorded a few times. The gene calls are TRBV28 and TRBJ2-1; D gene unclear. CDR3 length: 15 residues. CDR1 MDHEN and CDR2 SYDVKM come from the germline V gene. V lost 6 bases to trimming and J lost 0 bases, with 12 bases between them. The CDR3 coding sequence is TGTGCCAGCAGAGTTATACAAAGCTCCTACAATGAGCAGTTCTTC. Translation: CASRVIQSSYNEQFF. The whole variable domain, remainder taken from reference TRBV28 and TRBJ2-1, is DVKVTQSSRYLVKRTGEKVFLECVQDMDHENMFWYRQDPGLGLRLIYFSYDVKMKEKGDIPEGYSVSREKKERFSLILESASTNQTSMYLCASRVIQSSYNEQFFGPGTRLTVL.

In this sample, this clonotype turned up a few times. The chain carries TRBV7-2 and TRBJ1-2; D possibly corresponds to TRBD1 (5 bases). Deletions cut 1 base from V and 8 bases from J, with 14 bases between. Germline CDR1 is SGHTA and CDR2 is FQGNSA. This CDR3 is built from 14 residues. Here the CDR3 reads CASSLEARVEGYTF. The CDR3 region has the DNA TGTGCCAGCAGCTTAGAGGCCAGGGTGGAGGGCTACACCTTC.

The table lists this clonotype with a few counts. V usage is TRBV25-1 and J usage is TRBJ2-1, with TRBD2 matching over 11 bases. The CDR3 loop spans 18 amino acids. Germline V gene data show CDR1 as MGHDK and CDR2 as SYGVNS. Trimming cost V 2 bases and J 7 bases; bases outside gene matches: 13. The DNA of the CDR3 is TGTGCCAGCAGTGAACCCCGTAGCGGGAGGGCCTTTCGTAATGAGCAGTTCTTC. It specifies CASSEPRSGRAFRNEQFF.

This clonotype appeared many times. This chain uses TRBV20-1 with TRBJ2-7; D ambiguous. Germline CDR1 and CDR2: DFQATT and SNEGSKA (reference sequence). The V end lost 5 bases, the J end lost 5 bases, and 7 bases lay between the germline ends. The CDR3 is made up of 10 amino acids. CDR3 loop: CSAPLNEQYF. CDR3 bases: TGCAGTGCTCCTCTGAACGAGCAGTACTTC.

This clonotype turned up a few times. The chain has TRBV12-3 or TRBV12-4 and TRBJ2-1; the D gene could be TRBD1 or TRBD2 (6 bases each). Between the trimmed V and J ends, which lost 0 bases and 5 bases, there was a span of 14 bases. CDR3 length equals 16 residues. CDR3 residues: CASSLAAWGADNEQFF. CDR3 coding DNA: TGTGCCAGCAGTTTAGCCGCCTGGGGGGCAGACAATGAGCAGTTCTTC.

The V call is TRBV12-3 or TRBV12-4, the J call TRBJ2-6, with 10 bases that match TRBD1. J was trimmed by 3 bases and V by 3 bases; bases with no gene match: 14. The CDR3 has 20 amino acids. The CDR3 protein is CASSLRARDRGGGGANVLTF. The CDR3 nucleotides are TGTGCCAGCAGTTTGCGGGCCCGGGACAGGGGCGGTGGTGGGGCCAACGTCCTGACTTTC.

This clonotype was found many times. The rearrangement uses TRBV7-2 and TRBJ2-2, with TRBD1 matching 7 bases. Germline V gives CDR1 SGHTA, CDR2 FQGNSA. With 1 base clipped from V and 5 bases from J, the junction kept 4 bases outside the gene matches. The CDR3 sequence is 15 residues long. CDR3 region: CASSLGDRRTGELFF. The CDR3 nucleotides read TGTGCCAGCAGCTTAGGGGACAGACGTACCGGGGAGCTGTTTTTT.